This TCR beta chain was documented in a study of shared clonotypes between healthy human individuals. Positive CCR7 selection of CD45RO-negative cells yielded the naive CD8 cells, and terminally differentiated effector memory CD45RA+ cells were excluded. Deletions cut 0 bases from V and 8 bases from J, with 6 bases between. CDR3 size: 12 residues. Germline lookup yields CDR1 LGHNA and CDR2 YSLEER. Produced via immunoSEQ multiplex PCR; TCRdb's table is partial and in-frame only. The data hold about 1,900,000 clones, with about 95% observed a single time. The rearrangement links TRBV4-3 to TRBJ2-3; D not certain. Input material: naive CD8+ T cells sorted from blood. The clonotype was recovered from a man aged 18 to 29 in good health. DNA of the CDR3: TGCGCCAGCAGCCAAGATTATGGTACGCAGTATTTT. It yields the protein CASSQDYGTQYF.